The clone carrying this T cell receptor beta chain was detected a few times. Antigen: not known. Other DNA sequences in this specimen translate into the identical CDR3. These data come from a study of beta chain features in type 1 diabetes. Study conclusions and caveats: TCRB CDR3s from Type 1 diabetes patients were moderately but significantly shorter in all four CD4+ subsets. Patients with type 1 diabetes showed fewer VDJ junction insertions and more deletions.

Heparinised blood was drawn once per donor, averaging roughly 0.11 L. Expressed TCRB transcripts got sequenced, as all isolated RNA was reverse transcribed. Clones were sequenced by immunoSEQ multiplex PCR, and TCRdb holds only the in-frame ones, with some missing. The table has some 160,000 clones, 8.5% to 10% seen once. Germline V gene lookup returns CDR1 LNHNV and CDR2 YYDKDF (reference sequence). V shed 6 bases and J shed 5 bases, with 11 bases lying between them. This CDR3 has 13 residues. Sequences were obtained from central memory CD4+ T cells from blood. The clonotype was recovered from a woman aged 25 to 39 with type 1 diabetes. The chain recombines TRBV15 with TRBJ1-5, with TRBD1 as a possible D gene (5 bases). CDR3 protein: CATSLQADQPQHF. In DNA form, the CDR3 reads TGTGCCACCAGTCTACAGGCTGATCAGCCCCAGCATTTT.